The next 9 T cell receptor beta chains were all read from a single sample in a study of Ad26.COV2.S vaccination and SARS-CoV-2 variants (dated by TCRdb to 2020 to 2023). The treatment or condition label for this specimen denotes: about 20 received Ad26.COV2.S at low or high dose, single or two shots; about 5 received placebo; per-sample allocation not given. Repertoires of vaccine and placebo recipients were sequenced from samples taken on day 63 after the first injection. Receptor libraries were prepared by the immunoSEQ multiplex PCR assay. This is the immuneACCESS table as TCRdb keeps it, with only in-frame sequences that have V and J called. A part of the clones is gone; compared with another copy, unresolved V genes explain less than half, and the rest is unexplained. For this sample the table gives about 680,000 clones, of which roughly 90% were detected only once. Approximately 1.5% of the sample goes to the ten largest clones.

The sample here was peripheral blood, taken in a trial of Ad26.COV2.S vaccine versus placebo. These receptors were obtained from a person aged 18-60 years who received the Ad26.COV2.S COVID-19 vaccine or a placebo.

The V gene is TRBV3-1 (or the pseudogene TRBV3-2), the J gene TRBJ1-1; 7 nucleotides agree with TRBD1. The germline gives CDR1 LGHDT, CDR2 YNNKEL (reference sequence). The CDR3 contains 17 residues. With V trimmed by 4 bases and J by 4 bases, 15 bases remained unmatched. The CDR3 is CASSRRQGPPAGTEAFF. The CDR3 nucleotides are TGTGCCAGCAGCCGCCGACAGGGACCCCCGGCGGGCACTGAAGCTTTCTTT.

This rearrangement joins TRBV19 to TRBJ2-1; 10 bases line up with TRBD1. With 4 bases clipped from V and 8 bases from J, the junction kept 5 bases outside the gene matches. Germline-derived CDR1 and CDR2 are LNHDA and SQIVND (reference sequence). The CDR3 runs to 14 residues. The CDR3 DNA is TGTGCCAGTAGTACGACAGGGGGCCCTGATGAGCAGTTCTTC. Protein product: CASSTTGGPDEQFF.

The chain links TRBV2 to TRBJ1-2, with 8 bases aligning to TRBD1. CDR1 and CDR2 (germline): SNHLY, FYNNEI. The V and J ends lost 5 bases and 1 base, in that order; junction bases with no gene match: 3. The CDR3 totals 14 residues. CDR3 coding DNA: TGTGCCAGCAGTACAGACAGGGGTAACTATGGCTACACCTTC. Translating gives CASSTDRGNYGYTF.

V is TRBV7-2 and J is TRBJ1-5; D is unresolved. The V gene's germline CDR1 is SGHTA and CDR2 FQGNSA. The CDR3 is 15 amino acids. The V end was cut by 3 bases, the J end by 7 bases, with 16 bases between. CDR3 residues: CASSFFPAREQPQHF. CDR3 DNA sequence: TGTGCCAGCAGCTTTTTTCCCGCTCGGGAGCAGCCCCAGCATTTT.

This chain links TRBV24-1 with TRBJ1-4; D gene unclear. The germline gives CDR1 KGHDR, CDR2 SFDVKD. With 12 bases removed from V and 3 bases from J, the gap between germline ends came to 7 bases. The CDR3 extends over 11 amino acids. DNA of the CDR3: TGTGCCGGGCGGGCTAATGAAAAACTGTTTTTT. It translates to CAGRANEKLFF.

The chain joins TRBV19 to TRBJ1-1; TRBD1 matches 9 bases. This CDR3 spans 15 amino acids. CDR1 is LNHDA, CDR2 SQIVND, per germline (reference sequence). J was trimmed by 8 bases and V by 5 bases; bases with no gene match: 12. The CDR3 DNA follows: TGTGCCAGTAGTGACCGGGGACAGGGACTTTCGGAAGCTTTCTTT. It translates to CASSDRGQGLSEAFF.

The chain employs TRBV5-5 and TRBJ2-3; D perhaps matches TRBD1 (5 bases). The germline V gene has CDR1 SGHKS and CDR2 YYEKEE (reference sequence). The CDR3 consists of 12 residues. V was trimmed by 0 bases and J by 6 bases, leaving 5 bases between them. The CDR3 protein is CASSLEGDTQYF. CDR3 bases: TGTGCCAGCAGCTTGGAGGGGGATACGCAGTATTTT.

To note about this clone: At the DNA level, this CDR3 is encoded by other sequences in the same sample as well. J is TRBJ2-7 and V is TRBV15; D is possibly TRBD2 (6 bases). The ends were cut back, 5 bases at V and 2 bases at J, with 13 bases in the middle. CDR1 and CDR2 from the germline V gene are LNHNV and YYDKDF (reference sequence). The CDR3 runs 14 residues. CDR3 residues: CATSAGTGAYEQYF. CDR3 coding DNA: TGTGCCACCAGCGCAGGGACGGGAGCCTACGAGCAGTACTTC.

This chain connects TRBV11-2 to TRBJ1-2; D ambiguous. The V end lost 1 base, the J end lost 10 bases, and 10 bases lay between the germline ends. Germline V gene sequence: CDR1 SGHAT, CDR2 FQNNGV. CDR3 length: 12 amino acids. The CDR3 coding sequence is TGTGCCAGCAGCTTAGGGTCGGCGATCTACACCTTC. Residues: CASSLGSAIYTF.